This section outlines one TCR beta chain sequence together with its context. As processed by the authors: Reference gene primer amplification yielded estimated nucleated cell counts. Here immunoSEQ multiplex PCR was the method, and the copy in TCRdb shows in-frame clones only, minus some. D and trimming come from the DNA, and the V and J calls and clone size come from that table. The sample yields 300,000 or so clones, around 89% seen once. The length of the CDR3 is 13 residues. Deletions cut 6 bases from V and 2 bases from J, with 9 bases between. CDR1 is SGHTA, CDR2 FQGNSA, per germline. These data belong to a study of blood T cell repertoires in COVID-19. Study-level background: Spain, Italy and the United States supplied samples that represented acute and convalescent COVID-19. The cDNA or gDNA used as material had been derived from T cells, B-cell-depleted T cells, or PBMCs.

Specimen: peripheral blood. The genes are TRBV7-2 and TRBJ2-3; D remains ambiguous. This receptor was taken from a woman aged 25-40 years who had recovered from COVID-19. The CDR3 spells CASSFKHTDTQYF. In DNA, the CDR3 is TGTGCCAGCAGTTTTAAACACACAGATACGCAGTATTTT.